A selection of T cell receptor beta chains follows, all from one sample in a study of blood T cell repertoires in COVID-19. The table came from immunoSEQ multiplex PCR; TCRdb's copy has only in-frame clones and leaves some out. The sample shows about 270,000 clones, under 90% of them seen only once. Input material: peripheral blood. The origin of the receptors is a woman aged 60 to 75 with active or convalescent COVID-19. The CDR3 runs from the conserved cysteine through the conserved F or W. Fields, in order: D gene, clone size, V gene, J gene, CDR3 protein, CDR3 DNA. A D gene is named only where the DNA matches it firmly. Not every row has a clone size; where given, it reads once, few, many or a size class.

>.|once|TRBV7-8|TRBJ2-1
CASSLAPGGSYNEQFF
TGTGCCAGCAGCTTAGCGCCCGGGGGCTCCTACAATGAGCAGTTCTTC
>.|few|TRBV28|TRBJ1-5
CATSFGGQASNQPQHF
TGTGCCACCAGTTTTGGTGGGCAGGCGAGCAATCAGCCCCAGCATTTT
>.|.|TRBV19|TRBJ2-7
CASSEGGLDYEQYF
TGCGCCAGTAGTGAGGGGGGGTTGGACTACGAGCAGTACTTC
>.|.|TRBV5-1|TRBJ2-7
CASSLGQVVYEQYF
TGCGCCAGCAGCTTGGGTCAGGTTGTCTACGAGCAGTACTTC
>TRBD1|few|TRBV4-1|TRBJ2-7
CASSQEEQGSYEQYF
TGCGCCAGCAGCCAAGAGGAACAGGGGTCCTACGAGCAGTACTTC
>.|.|TRBV27|TRBJ1-5
CASSPGKRATYQPQHF
TGTGCCAGCAGTCCCGGGAAGAGGGCGACATATCAGCCCCAGCATTTT
>TRBD1|.|TRBV10-3|TRBJ1-2
CAISEPITGVDGYTF
TGTGCCATCAGTGAGCCAATCACAGGGGTGGATGGCTACACCTTC
>TRBD1|once|TRBV18|TRBJ2-2
CASSPPTGGVGSGELFF
TGTGCCAGCTCACCACCGACAGGGGGCGTTGGGTCCGGGGAGCTGTTTTTT
>.|.|TRBV5-5|TRBJ1-3
CASSQGGGINTIYF
TGTGCCAGCAGCCAGGGCGGGGGGATAAACACCATATATTTT
>TRBD1|.|TRBV30|TRBJ2-7
CACGTVEQYF
TGTGCCTGTGGGACAGTCGAGCAGTACTTC
>.|.|TRBV29-1|TRBJ1-1
CSAGGQANTEAFF
TGCAGCGCCGGTGGACAAGCGAACACTGAAGCTTTCTTT
>TRBD1|.|TRBV19|TRBJ1-2
CASSIVGRGAYGYTF
TGTGCCAGTAGTATAGTCGGCAGGGGGGCCTATGGCTACACCTTC